The present T cell receptor beta chain was sequenced within a study of T cell repertoires in ileal Crohn's disease. The protocol was immunoSEQ multiplex PCR, while the TCRdb copy is restricted to in-frame clones and leaves out a portion. There are some 7,000 clones in the sample; about four fifths occur only once, and around 5.3% lies in the top ten. General study findings and limits: Active smokers at surgery had more clonal expansions than non-smokers.

Regarding this clone: Its antigen is undetermined.

The CDR3 has 14 amino acids. The ends lost 4 bases at V and 7 bases at J; junction bases unmatched: 5. Germline assignment: CDR1 SGHRS and CDR2 YFSETQ. The sample comprised ileal tissue. The chain links TRBV5-1 to TRBJ2-1; 10 bases are a match to TRBD2. The receptor comes from an adult with Crohn's disease. The CDR3 DNA reads as TGCGCCAGCAGCCCAGCGGGAGGGAGTAATGAGCAGTTCTTC. Translated: CASSPAGGSNEQFF.